A selection of T cell receptor beta chains follows, all from one sample in a study of blood T cell repertoires in COVID-19. TCRdb's copy holds only in-frame clones and misses some; the assay was immunoSEQ multiplex PCR. The profile shows 200,000 to 250,000 clones, about nine tenths of them singletons. Specimen: PBMCs or T cells enriched from blood (not recorded which). All receptors come from a woman aged 25 to 45 who had recovered from COVID-19. CDR3s include the opening cysteine and the closing phenylalanine or tryptophan. A D gene is named only where the DNA matches it firmly. A clone size is listed for some rows: how often the clone was seen (once, few, many), or a class if it is expanded.

clone_size j_call v_call d_call cdr3_aa cdr3_nt
NA TRBJ1-5 TRBV7-9 NA CASSLGEAKNQPQHF TGTGCCAGCAGCTTAGGAGAGGCTAAAAATCAGCCCCAGCATTTT
few TRBJ1-6 TRBV15 TRBD1 CATSSQTGDRYSPLHF TGTGCCACCAGCAGTCAGACAGGGGATCGGTATTCACCCCTCCACTTT
NA TRBJ1-4 TRBV25-1 TRBD1 CASSQGASGEKLFF TGTGCCAGCTCCCAGGGGGCTAGTGGTGAAAAACTGTTTTTT
NA TRBJ2-7 TRBV10-1 NA CASSINLQGIEEQYF TGCGCCAGCAGTATAAACTTACAGGGAATTGAGGAGCAGTACTTC
NA TRBJ1-2 TRBV7-2 TRBD1 CASSSNRGQGYGYTF TGTGCCAGCAGCTCAAACAGGGGGCAAGGCTATGGCTACACCTTC
NA TRBJ1-2 TRBV4-1 TRBD1 CASSPRQGGYTF TGCGCCAGCAGCCCGAGACAGGGTGGCTACACCTTC
NA TRBJ1-3 TRBV19 TRBD1 CASSWAAGGSGNTIYF TGTGCCAGTAGTTGGGCGGCAGGGGGCTCTGGAAACACCATATATTTT
NA TRBJ1-1 TRBV19 TRBD1 CASTMEGAWSEAFF TGTGCCAGTACCATGGAGGGGGCCTGGAGTGAAGCTTTCTTT
NA TRBJ1-3 TRBV21-1 NA CASSKVGIDGNTIYF TGTGCCAGCAGCAAAGTGGGCATCGATGGAAACACCATATATTTT
NA TRBJ2-1 TRBV7-4 NA CASSLAGSAEQFF TGTGCCAGCAGCTTAGCCGGGAGTGCTGAGCAGTTCTTC
NA TRBJ1-1 TRBV20-1 NA CSAGKNTEAFF TGCAGTGCTGGCAAGAACACTGAAGCTTTCTTT
once TRBJ2-7 TRBV7-9 NA CASSPPEGLQAYEQYF TGTGCCAGCAGCCCACCGGAAGGACTTCAGGCCTACGAGCAGTACTTC
NA TRBJ1-2 TRBV2 NA CASSAGLDYGYTF TGTGCCAGCAGTGCAGGTCTTGACTATGGCTACACCTTC
NA TRBJ1-6 TRBV14 TRBD1 CASSHPGTGSNSPLHF TGTGCCAGCAGCCATCCCGGGACAGGGAGTAACTCACCCCTCCACTTT
NA TRBJ1-1 TRBV4-1 NA CASSQDQGTEAFF TGCGCCAGCAGCCAAGATCAGGGCACTGAAGCTTTCTTT
NA TRBJ2-3 TRBV7-5 NA CVRRKLGDNSTDTQYF TGTGTCAGAAGAAAACTCGGGGACAATAGCACAGATACGCAGTATTTT
NA TRBJ2-1 TRBV4-3 NA CASSPRPRGGLYNEQFF TGCGCCAGCAGCCCCAGACCCCGCGGAGGGCTCTACAATGAGCAGTTCTTC
NA TRBJ1-6 TRBV6-5 NA CASSAQVGNSPLHF TGTGCCAGCAGCGCTCAGGTCGGTAATTCACCCCTCCACTTT
NA TRBJ1-6 TRBV7-9 NA CASSLESGGNSPLHF TGTGCCAGCAGCTTAGAGTCGGGGGGTAATTCACCCCTCCACTTT
NA TRBJ2-7 TRBV11-2 NA CASSFGTATYEQYF TGTGCCAGCAGCTTCGGTACAGCAACCTACGAGCAGTACTTC
NA TRBJ2-7 TRBV7-3 NA CASSLSGGYEQYF TGTGCCAGCAGCTTATCCGGGGGCTACGAGCAGTACTTC
once TRBJ1-1 TRBV6-5 TRBD1 CASHRGRTEAFF TGTGCCAGCCACAGGGGGCGCACTGAAGCTTTCTTT
NA TRBJ1-2 TRBV19 NA CASSTTSGGFDYGYTF TGTGCCAGTAGTACCACCTCGGGTGGGTTCGACTATGGCTACACCTTC
NA TRBJ1-6 TRBV5-8 NA CASSLRSNSPLHF TGTGCCAGCAGCTTGCGCAGTAATTCACCCCTCCACTTT
NA TRBJ1-3 TRBV7-2 NA CASSFRGQEENTIYF TGTGCCAGCAGCTTCCGGGGTCAGGAAGAAAACACCATATATTTT
NA TRBJ2-7 TRBV27 NA CASSHRDSQVSFPPEQYF TGTGCCAGCAGTCACCGGGATAGCCAGGTTAGCTTCCCCCCCGAGCAGTACTTC
NA TRBJ2-7 TRBV3-1/TRBV3-2 TRBD2 CASSQEWRGGRSEQYF TGTGCCAGCAGCCAAGAGTGGCGGGGGGGCCGTTCCGAGCAGTACTTC
NA TRBJ2-2 TRBV3-1/TRBV3-2 TRBD2 CASSREGSGGAELFF TGTGCCAGCAGCCGCGAGGGCAGCGGGGGCGCGGAGCTGTTTTTT
NA TRBJ2-4 TRBV11-2 NA CASSPGRGLVGKNIQYF TGTGCCAGCAGCCCTGGACGGGGATTAGTTGGCAAAAACATTCAGTACTTC
NA TRBJ2-5 TRBV25-1 NA CASSVQGGETQYF TGTGCCAGCAGTGTCCAGGGAGGAGAGACCCAGTACTTC
NA TRBJ2-5 TRBV5-1 TRBD1 CASSSGQGVETQYF TGCGCCAGCAGCTCCGGACAGGGCGTGGAGACCCAGTACTTC
NA TRBJ1-5 TRBV4-2 NA CASSPQSYSNQPQHF TGTGCCAGCAGCCCACAGTCCTATAGCAATCAGCCCCAGCATTTT
NA TRBJ2-7 TRBV6-2/TRBV6-3 TRBD2 CASSYSGLADYEQYF TGTGCCAGCAGTTACTCCGGACTAGCTGATTACGAGCAGTACTTC
few TRBJ2-7 TRBV14 NA CASSQSDSFAYEVGEQYF TGTGCCAGCAGCCAATCGGACAGTTTCGCCTACGAGGTGGGGGAGCAGTACTTC
NA TRBJ2-3 TRBV7-2 TRBD2 CASSGLAGRYTDTQYF TGTGCCAGCAGCGGACTAGCGGGGCGCTACACAGATACGCAGTATTTT
once TRBJ1-6 TRBV7-8 NA CASSFRPGDNSPLHF TGTGCCAGCAGCTTCCGGCCGGGAGATAATTCACCCCTCCACTTT
NA TRBJ2-1 TRBV6-5 TRBD2 CASSYSTSGGYNEQFF TGTGCCAGCAGTTACTCCACTAGCGGGGGATACAATGAGCAGTTCTTC
NA TRBJ2-1 TRBV7-3 TRBD1 CASSLIRGLNNEQFF TGTGCCAGCAGCTTAATCAGGGGGCTTAACAATGAGCAGTTCTTC
once TRBJ2-5 TRBV7-2 TRBD1 CASSLTDRLITQYF TGTGCCAGCAGCCTAACGGACAGGTTAATTACCCAGTACTTC
NA TRBJ2-7 TRBV9 NA CASRSFLAYEQYF TGTGCCAGCAGGAGTTTTTTGGCCTACGAGCAGTACTTC
NA TRBJ1-3 TRBV5-1 TRBD1 CASSLGLDRTRWGNTIYF TGCGCCAGCAGCCTTGGCCTGGACAGGACTCGCTGGGGAAACACCATATATTTT
NA TRBJ2-5 TRBV7-8 NA CASSQSGKTETQYF TGTGCCAGCAGCCAATCCGGGAAAACAGAGACCCAGTACTTC
NA TRBJ1-6 TRBV7-2 NA CASSTELNSPLHF TGTGCCAGCAGTACAGAATTAAATTCACCCCTCCACTTT
NA TRBJ1-4 TRBV4-1 TRBD1 CASSHYAGTGGIQLFF TGCGCCAGCAGCCATTACGCCGGGACAGGAGGCATTCAACTGTTTTTT
NA TRBJ2-2 TRBV9 TRBD1 CASRVNRGSGELFF TGTGCCAGTAGAGTCAACAGGGGCTCCGGGGAGCTGTTTTTT
once TRBJ2-3 TRBV5-1 TRBD2 CASSLASGLAGDTQYF TGCGCCAGCAGCTTGGCCTCGGGACTAGCGGGGGATACGCAGTATTTT
NA TRBJ2-5 TRBV19 TRBD1 CASSRNRGQETQYF TGTGCCAGTAGTAGGAACAGGGGCCAAGAGACCCAGTACTTC
NA TRBJ2-5 TRBV4-2 TRBD2 CASSQGTSGRSQETQYF TGTGCCAGCAGCCAGGGGACTAGCGGGCGGAGCCAAGAGACCCAGTACTTC
NA TRBJ1-3 TRBV12-3/TRBV12-4 TRBD1 CASSYDRVDTIYF TGTGCCAGCAGCTACGACAGGGTGGACACCATATATTTT
NA TRBJ2-3 TRBV11-2 NA CASSLNRDTQYF TGTGCCAGCAGCTTAAACAGGGATACGCAGTATTTT
once TRBJ2-5 TRBV5-1 TRBD2 CASSSNSGGLRETQYF TGCGCCAGCAGCTCCAATAGCGGGGGGCTCCGGGAGACCCAGTACTTC
once TRBJ2-7 TRBV6-5 NA CASRRQGLIYEQYF TGTGCCAGCAGACGACAAGGACTGATCTACGAGCAGTACTTC
NA TRBJ1-3 TRBV11-2 NA CASSLLGRGSGNTIYF TGTGCCAGCAGCTTACTTGGGCGGGGATCGGGAAACACCATATATTTT
NA TRBJ2-5 TRBV4-3 NA CASSQSGLYKETQYF TGCGCCAGCAGCCAATCCGGGTTGTATAAAGAGACCCAGTACTTC
NA TRBJ2-3 TRBV5-6 NA CASSRRDKSTDTQYF TGTGCCAGCAGCCGCCGGGACAAATCCACAGATACGCAGTATTTT
NA TRBJ2-5 TRBV15 TRBD2 CATSRAKTSGGQIVETQYF TGTGCCACCAGCAGAGCTAAGACTAGCGGGGGTCAAATTGTAGAGACCCAGTACTTC